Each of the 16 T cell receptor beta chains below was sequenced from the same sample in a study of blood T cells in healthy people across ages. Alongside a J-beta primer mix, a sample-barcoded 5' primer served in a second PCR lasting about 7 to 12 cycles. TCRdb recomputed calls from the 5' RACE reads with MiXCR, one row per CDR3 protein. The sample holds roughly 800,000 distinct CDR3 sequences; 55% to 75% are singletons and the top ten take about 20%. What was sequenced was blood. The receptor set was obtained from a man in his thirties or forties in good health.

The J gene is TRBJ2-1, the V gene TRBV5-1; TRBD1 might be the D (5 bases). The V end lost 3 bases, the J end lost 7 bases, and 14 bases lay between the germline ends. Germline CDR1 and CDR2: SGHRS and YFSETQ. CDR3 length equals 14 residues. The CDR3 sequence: CASSSQDGVNEQFF. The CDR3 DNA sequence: TGCGCCAGCAGCTCACAGGACGGTGTTAATGAGCAGTTCTTC.

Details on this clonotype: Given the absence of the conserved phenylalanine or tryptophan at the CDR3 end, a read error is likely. CDR3 in amino acids: CANSSRVGYEQYS. The CDR3, as DNA: TGTGCCAACAGCTCCCGCGTCGGCTACGAGCAGTACTCC. The chain employs TRBV11-2 and TRBJ2-7; D unresolved. Per germline, CDR1 SGHAT and CDR2 FQNNGV. The CDR3 contains 13 residues.

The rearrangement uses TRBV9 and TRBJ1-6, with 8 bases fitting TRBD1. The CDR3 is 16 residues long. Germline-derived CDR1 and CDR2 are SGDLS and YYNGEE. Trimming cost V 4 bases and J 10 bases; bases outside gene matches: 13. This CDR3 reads CASSPEQGGAGSPLHF. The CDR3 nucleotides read TGTGCCAGCAGCCCAGAACAGGGGGGCGCCGGGTCACCCCTCCACTTT.

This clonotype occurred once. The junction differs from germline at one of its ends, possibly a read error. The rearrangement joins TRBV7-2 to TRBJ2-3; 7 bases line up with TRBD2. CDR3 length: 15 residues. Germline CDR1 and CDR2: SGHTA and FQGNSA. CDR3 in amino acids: CASSLLASSVDTQYF. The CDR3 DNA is TGTGCCAGTAGCTTACTAGCGTCTAGCGTAGATACGCAGTATTTT. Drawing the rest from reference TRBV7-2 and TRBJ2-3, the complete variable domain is GAGVSQSPSNKVTEKGKDVELRCDPISGHTALYWYRQSLGQGLEFLIYFQGNSAPDKSGLPSDRFSAERTGGSVSTLTIQRTQQEDSAVYLCASSLLASSVDTQYFGPGTRLTVL.

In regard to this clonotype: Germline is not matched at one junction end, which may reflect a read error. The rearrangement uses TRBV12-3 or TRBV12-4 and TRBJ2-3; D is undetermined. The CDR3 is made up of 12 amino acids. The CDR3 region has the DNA TGTGCCAGCAGTTACAGCACAGATGCGCAGTATTTT. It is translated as CASSYSTDAQYF.

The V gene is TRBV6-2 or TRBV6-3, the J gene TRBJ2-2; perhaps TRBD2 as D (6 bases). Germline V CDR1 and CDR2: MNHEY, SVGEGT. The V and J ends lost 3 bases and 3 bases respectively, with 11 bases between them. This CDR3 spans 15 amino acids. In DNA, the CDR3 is TGTGCCAGCAGTTATCCCGGGAGAGACACCGGGGAGCTGTTTTTT. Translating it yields CASSYPGRDTGELFF.

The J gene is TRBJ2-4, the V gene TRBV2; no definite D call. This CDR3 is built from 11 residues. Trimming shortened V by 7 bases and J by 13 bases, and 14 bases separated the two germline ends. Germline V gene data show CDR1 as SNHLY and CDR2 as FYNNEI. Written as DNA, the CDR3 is TGTGCCAGCAAATATACGGGTCCGCAGTACTTC. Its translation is CASKYTGPQYF.

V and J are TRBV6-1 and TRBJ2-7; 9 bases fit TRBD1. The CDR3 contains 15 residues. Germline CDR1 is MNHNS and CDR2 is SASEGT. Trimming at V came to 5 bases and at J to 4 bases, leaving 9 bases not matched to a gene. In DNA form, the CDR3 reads TGTGCCAGCAGTCCCCGGGGACAGGGCTCTTACGAGCAGTACTTC. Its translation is CASSPRGQGSYEQYF.

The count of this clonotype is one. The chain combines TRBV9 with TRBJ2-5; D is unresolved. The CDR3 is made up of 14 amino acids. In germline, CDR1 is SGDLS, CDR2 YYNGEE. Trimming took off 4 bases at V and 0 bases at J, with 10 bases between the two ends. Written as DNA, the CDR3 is TGTGCCAGCAGCCCCCGGGCTTACCAAGAGACCCAGTACTTC. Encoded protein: CASSPRAYQETQYF.

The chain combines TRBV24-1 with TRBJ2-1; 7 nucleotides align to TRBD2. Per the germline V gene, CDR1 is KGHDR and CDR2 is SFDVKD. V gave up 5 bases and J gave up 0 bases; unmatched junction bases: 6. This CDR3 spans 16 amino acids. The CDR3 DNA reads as TGTGCCACCAGTGGAGACCTAGCGGACTCCTACAATGAGCAGTTCTTC. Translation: CATSGDLADSYNEQFF.

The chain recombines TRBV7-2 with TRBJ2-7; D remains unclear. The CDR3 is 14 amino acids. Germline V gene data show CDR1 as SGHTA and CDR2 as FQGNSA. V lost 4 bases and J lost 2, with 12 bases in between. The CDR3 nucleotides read TGTGCCAGCAGCTCCCGTCGGAGTGCCTACGAGCAGTACTTC. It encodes CASSSRRSAYEQYF.

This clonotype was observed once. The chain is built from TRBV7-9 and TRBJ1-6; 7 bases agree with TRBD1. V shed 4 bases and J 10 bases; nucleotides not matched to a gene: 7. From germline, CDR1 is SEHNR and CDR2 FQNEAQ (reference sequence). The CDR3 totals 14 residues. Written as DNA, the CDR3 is TGTGCCAGCAGCTCGGGGACAGAGGCGTCACCCCTCCACTTT. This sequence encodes CASSSGTEASPLHF.

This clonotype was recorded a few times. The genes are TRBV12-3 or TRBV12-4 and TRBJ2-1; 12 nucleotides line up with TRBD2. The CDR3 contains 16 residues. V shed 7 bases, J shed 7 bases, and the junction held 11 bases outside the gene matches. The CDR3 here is CASNPSGRAFGNEQFF. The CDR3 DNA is TGTGCCAGCAACCCTAGCGGGAGGGCCTTCGGGAATGAGCAGTTCTTC.

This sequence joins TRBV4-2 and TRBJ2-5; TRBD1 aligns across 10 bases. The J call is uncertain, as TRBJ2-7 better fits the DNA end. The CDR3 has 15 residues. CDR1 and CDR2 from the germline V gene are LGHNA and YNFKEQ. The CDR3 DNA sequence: TGTGCCAGCAGCCGACCGGGACAGGGGAATGGCGAGCAGTACTTC. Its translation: CASSRPGQGNGEQYF.

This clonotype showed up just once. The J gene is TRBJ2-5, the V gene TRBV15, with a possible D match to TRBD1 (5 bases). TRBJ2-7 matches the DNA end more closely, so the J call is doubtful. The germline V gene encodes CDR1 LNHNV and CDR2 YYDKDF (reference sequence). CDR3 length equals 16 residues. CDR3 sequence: CATSRDRGPGFYEQYF. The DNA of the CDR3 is TGTGCCACCAGCAGAGATAGGGGCCCGGGCTTTTACGAGCAGTACTTC.

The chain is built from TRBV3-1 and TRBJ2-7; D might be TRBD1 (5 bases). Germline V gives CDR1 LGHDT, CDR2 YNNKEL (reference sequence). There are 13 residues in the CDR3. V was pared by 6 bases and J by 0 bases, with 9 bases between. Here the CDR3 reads CASSDSFSYEQYF. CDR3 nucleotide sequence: TGTGCCAGCAGTGACAGCTTCTCCTACGAGCAGTACTTC.